One sample yielded the 14 T cell receptor beta chains listed below, sequenced in a study of early T cells in non-severe SARS-CoV-2 infection. TCRdb re-analysed the 5' RACE reads in MiXCR, keeping a single row per CDR3 protein. The top ten clones hold roughly 7.5% of a sample with approximately 68,000 distinct CDR3 sequences, around 10% of them seen once. This material consisted of whole blood, taken at baseline. The receptors stem from an adult who was a healthcare worker with PCR-confirmed SARS-CoV-2 infection or an uninfected control (not recorded which).

The chain links TRBV15 to TRBJ1-1; D is perhaps TRBD1 (5 bases). Germline V lookup: CDR1 LNHNV, CDR2 YYDKDF (reference sequence). The CDR3 has 14 residues. V was pared by 5 bases and J by 0 bases, with 10 bases between. CDR3 amino acids: CATSSRDLNTEAFF. The CDR3 coding sequence is TGTGCCACCAGCTCCCGGGACCTGAACACTGAAGCTTTCTTT.

At least ten counts were recorded for this clonotype. This sequence joins TRBV7-9 and TRBJ1-1, with unresolved D. This CDR3 is built from 12 residues. CDR1 SEHNR and CDR2 FQNEAQ come from the germline V gene (reference sequence). Trimming cost V 4 bases and J 6 bases, with 9 bases left between them. CDR3 sequence (DNA): TGTGCCAGCAGCTCAATGGTCCCTGAAGCTTTCTTT. Encoded protein: CASSSMVPEAFF.

This sequence joins TRBV6-5 and TRBJ1-2; D is ambiguous. V lost 3 bases and J 3 bases, leaving 11 bases between the germline ends. Germline-derived CDR1 and CDR2 are MNHEY and SVGAGI. The CDR3 runs to 14 residues. CDR3 sequence reads: CASSYHRWDYGYTF. Here the CDR3 DNA reads TGTGCCAGCAGTTATCATCGGTGGGACTATGGCTACACCTTC.

V and J are TRBV5-1 and TRBJ1-4; D unclear. V lost 0 bases, J lost 3 bases, and 9 bases lay in between. The CDR3 has 15 residues. From germline, CDR1 is SGHRS and CDR2 YFSETQ. The CDR3 DNA is TGCGCCAGCAGCTTGGCCGCGGGGTCTAATGAAAAACTGTTTTTT. This codes for CASSLAAGSNEKLFF.

Ten or more counts support this clonotype. The chain joins TRBV4-3 to TRBJ2-3; the match to TRBD1 covers 7 bases. There are 16 residues in the CDR3. Germline V gene lookup returns CDR1 LGHNA and CDR2 YSLEER. Unmatched junction bases numbered 4, after V lost 1 base and J lost 0 bases. DNA for the CDR3: TGCGCCAGCAGCCAAGCCCCGGGACAGAGCACAGATACGCAGTATTTT. This gives the protein CASSQAPGQSTDTQYF.

The V and J genes are TRBV21-1 and TRBJ2-7; TRBD1 was called by the table and not checked on the DNA. TRBV21-1 is designated a pseudogene. This CDR3 spans 13 amino acids. The CDR3 region is CASSIEGRGEQYF. The CDR3 bases are TGTGCCAGCAGCATAGAGGGCAGGGGCGAGCAGTACTTC.

Ten or more counts support this clonotype. This chain links TRBV7-2 with TRBJ2-7, with a tentative D call TRBD2 (6 bases). The length of the CDR3 is 14 residues. Looked up from germline, CDR1 is SGHTA and CDR2 is FQGNSA. The V end was cut by 5 bases, the J end by 2 bases, with 13 bases between. The CDR3 spells CASSPNGGPYEQYF. CDR3 DNA sequence: TGTGCCAGCAGCCCAAACGGGGGTCCCTACGAGCAGTACTTC.

The rearrangement links TRBV12-5 to TRBJ2-2, with D unresolved. The CDR3 spans 13 residues. The V gene lost 7 bases and the J gene lost 5 bases, with 11 bases spanning the gap. Germline V gene data show CDR1 as LGHNT and CDR2 as FRNRAP. The CDR3 spells CASDWGGTGELFF. The CDR3 DNA follows: TGTGCTAGTGACTGGGGTGGGACCGGGGAGCTGTTTTTT.

This chain connects TRBV19 to TRBJ2-1, with TRBD1 matching 9 bases. V shed 8 bases and J 6 bases; nucleotides not matched to a gene: 11. This CDR3 contains 15 residues. Germline lookup yields CDR1 LNHDA and CDR2 SQIVND (reference sequence). The CDR3 nucleotides are TGTGCCAGTGTATCCGGGACAGGGACCGTCAATGAGCAGTTCTTC. Its protein is CASVSGTGTVNEQFF.

This clonotype was seen a few times. The V gene is TRBV3-1, the J gene TRBJ2-6; D is uncertain. The CDR3 totals 14 residues. V was trimmed by 0 bases and J by 4 bases, leaving 4 bases between them. Germline CDR1 and CDR2: LGHDT and YNNKEL (reference sequence). The CDR3 DNA follows: TGTGCCAGCAGCCAAGATGGAGGGGCCAACGTCCTGACTTTC. The encoded protein is CASSQDGGANVLTF.

The chain uses TRBV6-2 or TRBV6-3 and TRBJ2-7; maybe TRBD1 (7 bases). CDR1 and CDR2 from the germline V gene are MNHEY and SVGEGT. This CDR3 region has 15 residues. The germline V and J ends were trimmed by 5 bases and 0 bases, with 14 bases remaining between them. This CDR3 reads CASSQGGVLSYEQYF. Written as DNA, the CDR3 is TGTGCCAGCAGTCAGGGGGGAGTCCTCTCCTACGAGCAGTACTTC.

This clonotype was seen at least ten times. The J gene is TRBJ1-6, the V gene TRBV5-1; 11 bases map to TRBD1. Germline CDR1 SGHRS, CDR2 YFSETQ. J was trimmed by 8 bases and V by 4 bases; bases with no gene match: 8. This CDR3 has 16 amino acids. The chain's CDR3 is CASSPRAGQGDSPLHF. The CDR3 region has the DNA TGCGCCAGCAGCCCACGTGCGGGACAGGGGGATTCACCCCTCCACTTT. Filled out from reference TRBV5-1 and TRBJ1-6, the complete variable domain reads KAGVTQTPRYLIKTRGQQVTLSCSPISGHRSVSWYQQTPGQGLQFLFEYFSETQRNKGNFPGRFSGRQFSNSRSEMNVSTLELGDSALYLCASSPRAGQGDSPLHFGNGTRLTVT.

This rearrangement joins TRBV7-8 to TRBJ2-7; weak D call: TRBD2 (6 bases). With 4 bases removed from V and 4 bases from J, the gap between germline ends came to 20 bases. Germline-derived CDR1 and CDR2 are SGHVS and FQNEAQ. The CDR3 extends over 16 amino acids. The CDR3 DNA is TGTGCCAGCAGCTCCACCTCGGAGGGGAGGCCTTACGAGCAGTACTTC. Amino acids: CASSSTSEGRPYEQYF.

This clonotype was counted at least ten times. The rearrangement links TRBV7-3 to TRBJ2-5, with D perhaps matching TRBD2 (6 bases). V gave up 5 bases and J gave up 3 bases, with 19 bases separating them. The germline V gene has CDR1 SGHTA and CDR2 FQGTGA. There are 16 residues in the CDR3. The CDR3 DNA reads TGTGCCAGCAGCCCCACCCCCTCGGCGGGGAAAGAGACCCAGTACTTC. Translation gives CASSPTPSAGKETQYF. Drawing the rest from reference TRBV7-3 and TRBJ2-5, the complete variable domain is GAGVSQTPSNKVTEKGKYVELRCDPISGHTALYWYRQSLGQGPEFLIYFQGTGAADDSGLPNDRFFAVRPEGSVSTLKIQRTERGDSAVYLCASSPTPSAGKETQYFGPGTRLLVL.